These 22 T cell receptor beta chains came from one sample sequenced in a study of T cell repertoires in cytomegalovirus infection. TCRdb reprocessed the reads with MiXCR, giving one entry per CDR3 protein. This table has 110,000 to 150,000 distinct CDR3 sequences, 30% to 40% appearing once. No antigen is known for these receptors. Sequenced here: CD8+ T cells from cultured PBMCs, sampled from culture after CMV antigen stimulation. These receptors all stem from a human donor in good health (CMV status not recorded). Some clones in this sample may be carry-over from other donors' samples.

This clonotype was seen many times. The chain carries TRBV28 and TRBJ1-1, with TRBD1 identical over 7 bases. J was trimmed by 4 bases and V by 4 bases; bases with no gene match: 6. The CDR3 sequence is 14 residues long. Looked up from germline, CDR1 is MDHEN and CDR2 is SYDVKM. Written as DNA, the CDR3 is TGTGCCAGCAGTTCCTCAGGGGGACCCACTGAAGCTTTCTTT. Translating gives CASSSSGGPTEAFF.

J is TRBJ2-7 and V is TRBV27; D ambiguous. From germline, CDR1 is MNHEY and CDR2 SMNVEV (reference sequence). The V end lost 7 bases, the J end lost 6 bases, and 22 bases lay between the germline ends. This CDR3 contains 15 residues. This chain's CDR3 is CASNSNPAGWGEQYF. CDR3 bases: TGTGCCAGCAATTCTAACCCAGCCGGTTGGGGCGAGCAGTACTTC.

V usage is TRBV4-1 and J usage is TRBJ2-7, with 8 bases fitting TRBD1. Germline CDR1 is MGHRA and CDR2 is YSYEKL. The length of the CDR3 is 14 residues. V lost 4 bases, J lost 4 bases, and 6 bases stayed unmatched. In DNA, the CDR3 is TGCGCCAGCAGCCTTAGGACAGGGAGGTACGAGCAGTACTTC. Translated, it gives CASSLRTGRYEQYF.

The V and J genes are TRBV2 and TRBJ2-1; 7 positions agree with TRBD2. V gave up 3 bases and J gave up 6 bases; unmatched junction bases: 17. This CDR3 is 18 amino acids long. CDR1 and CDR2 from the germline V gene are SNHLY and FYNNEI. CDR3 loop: CASSDNPQITSVLNEQFF. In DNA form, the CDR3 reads TGTGCCAGCAGTGATAACCCGCAAATAACTAGCGTGCTCAATGAGCAGTTCTTC. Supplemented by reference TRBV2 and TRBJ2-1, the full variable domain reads EPEVTQTPSHQVTQMGQEVILRCVPISNHLYFYWYRQILGQKVEFLVSFYNNEISEKSEIFDDQFSVERPDGSNFTLKIRSTKLEDSAMYFCASSDNPQITSVLNEQFFGPGTRLTVL.

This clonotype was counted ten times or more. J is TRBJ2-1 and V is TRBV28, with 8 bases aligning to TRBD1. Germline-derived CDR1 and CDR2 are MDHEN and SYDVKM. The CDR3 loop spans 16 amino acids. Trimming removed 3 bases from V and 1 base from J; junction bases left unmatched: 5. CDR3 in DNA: TGTGCCAGCAGTTTTGACAGGGGCAGATCCTACAATGAGCAGTTCTTC. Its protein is CASSFDRGRSYNEQFF.

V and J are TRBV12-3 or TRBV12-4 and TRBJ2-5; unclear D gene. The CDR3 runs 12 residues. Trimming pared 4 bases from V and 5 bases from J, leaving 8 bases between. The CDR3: CASSSIGETQYF. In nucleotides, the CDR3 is TGTGCCAGCAGTTCGATAGGGGAGACCCAGTACTTC.

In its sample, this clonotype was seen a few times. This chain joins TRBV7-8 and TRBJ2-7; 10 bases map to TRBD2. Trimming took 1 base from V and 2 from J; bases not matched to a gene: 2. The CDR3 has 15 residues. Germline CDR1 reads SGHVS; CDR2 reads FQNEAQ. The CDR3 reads CASSLVLAGTYEQYF. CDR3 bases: TGTGCCAGCAGCTTAGTACTAGCGGGGACCTACGAGCAGTACTTC.

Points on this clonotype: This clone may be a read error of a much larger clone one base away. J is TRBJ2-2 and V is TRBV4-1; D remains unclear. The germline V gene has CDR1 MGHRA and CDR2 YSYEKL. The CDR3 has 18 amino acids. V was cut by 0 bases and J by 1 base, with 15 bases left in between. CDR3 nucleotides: TGCGCCAGCAGCCAAGATTTATGGACGGTCAGGAACACCGGGGAGCTGTTTTTT. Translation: CASSQDLWTVRNTGELFF.

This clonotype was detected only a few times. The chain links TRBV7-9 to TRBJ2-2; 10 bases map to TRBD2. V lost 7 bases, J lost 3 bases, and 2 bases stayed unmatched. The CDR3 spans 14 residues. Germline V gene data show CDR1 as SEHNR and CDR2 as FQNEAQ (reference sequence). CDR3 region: CASMLAGDTGELFF. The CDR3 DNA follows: TGTGCCAGCATGCTAGCGGGGGACACCGGGGAGCTGTTTTTT. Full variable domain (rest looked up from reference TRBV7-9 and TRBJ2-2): DTGVSQNPRHKITKRGQNVTFRCDPISEHNRLYWYRQTLGQGPEFLTYFQNEAQLEKSRLLSDRFSAERPKGSFSTLEIQRTEQGDSAMYLCASMLAGDTGELFFGEGSRLTVL.

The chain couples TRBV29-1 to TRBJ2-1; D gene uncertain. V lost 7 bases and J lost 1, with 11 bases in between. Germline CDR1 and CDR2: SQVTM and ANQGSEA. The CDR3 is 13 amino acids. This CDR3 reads CSANAVSYNEQFF. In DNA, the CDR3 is TGCAGCGCTAACGCGGTATCCTACAATGAGCAGTTCTTC.

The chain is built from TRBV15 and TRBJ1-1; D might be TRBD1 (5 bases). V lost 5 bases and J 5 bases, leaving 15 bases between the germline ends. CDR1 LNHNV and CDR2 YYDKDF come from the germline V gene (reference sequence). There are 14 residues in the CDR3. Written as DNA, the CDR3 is TGTGCCACCAGCTTATCCAGGGTTTTGACTGAAGCTTTCTTT. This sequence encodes CATSLSRVLTEAFF. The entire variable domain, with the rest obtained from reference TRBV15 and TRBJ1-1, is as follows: DAMVIQNPRYQVTQFGKPVTLSCSQTLNHNVMYWYQQKSSQAPKLLFHYYDKDFNNEADTPDNFQSRRPNTSFCFLDIRSPGLGDTAMYLCATSLSRVLTEAFFGQGTRLTVV.

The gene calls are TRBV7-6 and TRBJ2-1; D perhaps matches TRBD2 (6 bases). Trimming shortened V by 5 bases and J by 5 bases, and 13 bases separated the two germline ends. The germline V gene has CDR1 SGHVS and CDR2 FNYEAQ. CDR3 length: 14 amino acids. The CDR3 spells CASSERRGNNEQFF. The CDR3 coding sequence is TGTGCCAGCAGCGAGCGACGCGGGAACAATGAGCAGTTCTTC.

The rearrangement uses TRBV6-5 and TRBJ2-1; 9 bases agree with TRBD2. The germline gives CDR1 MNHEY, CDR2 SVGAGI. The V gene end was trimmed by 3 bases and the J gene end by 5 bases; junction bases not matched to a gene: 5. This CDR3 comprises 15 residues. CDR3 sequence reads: CASSYIAGANNEQFF. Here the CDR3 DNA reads TGTGCCAGCAGTTATATAGCGGGGGCCAACAATGAGCAGTTCTTC.

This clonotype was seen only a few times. DNA for the CDR3: TGTGCCAGCAGCTTGTGGGATCCTCGGGAGCTGTTTTTT. It specifies CASSLWDPRELFF. This sequence joins TRBV5-6 and TRBJ2-2, with no clear D. The germline CDR1 and CDR2 sequences are SGHDT and YYEEEE. This CDR3 contains 13 residues. Deletions cut 1 base from V and 9 bases from J, with 10 bases between.

The DNA for the CDR3 is TGTGCCATCGGGACTAGCGGGGGGGGAATGGAGGAGCTGTTTTTT. Protein sequence: CAIGTSGGGMEELFF. This chain links TRBV10-3 with TRBJ2-2, with TRBD2 matching 16 bases. Trimming took 8 bases from V and 10 from J; bases not matched to a gene: 7. This CDR3 is built from 15 residues. Per the germline V gene, CDR1 is ENHRY and CDR2 is SYGVKD.

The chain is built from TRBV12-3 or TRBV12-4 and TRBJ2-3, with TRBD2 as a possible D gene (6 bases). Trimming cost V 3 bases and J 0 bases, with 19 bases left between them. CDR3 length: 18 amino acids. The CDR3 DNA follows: TGTGCCAGCAGTTTCTCTCTAGGGCTAGCGCTGAGCACAGATACGCAGTATTTT. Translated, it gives CASSFSLGLALSTDTQYF.

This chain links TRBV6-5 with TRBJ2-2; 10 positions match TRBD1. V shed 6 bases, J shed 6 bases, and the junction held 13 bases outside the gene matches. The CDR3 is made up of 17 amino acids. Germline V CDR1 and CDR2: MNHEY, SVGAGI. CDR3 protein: CASSTGQGTQRAGELFF. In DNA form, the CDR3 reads TGTGCCAGCAGCACGGGACAGGGGACCCAACGGGCCGGGGAGCTGTTTTTT.

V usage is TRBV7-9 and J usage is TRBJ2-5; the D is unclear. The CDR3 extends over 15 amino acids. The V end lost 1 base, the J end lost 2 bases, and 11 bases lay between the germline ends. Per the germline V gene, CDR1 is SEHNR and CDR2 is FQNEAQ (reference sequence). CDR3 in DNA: TGTGCCAGCAGCTTAGTTACCGCGACTCAAGAGACCCAGTACTTC. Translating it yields CASSLVTATQETQYF.

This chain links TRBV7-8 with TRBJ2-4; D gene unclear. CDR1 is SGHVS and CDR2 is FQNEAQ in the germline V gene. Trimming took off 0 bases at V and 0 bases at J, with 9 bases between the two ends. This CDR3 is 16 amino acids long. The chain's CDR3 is CASSLAGPIAKNIQYF. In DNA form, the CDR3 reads TGTGCCAGCAGCTTAGCCGGGCCCATAGCCAAAAACATTCAGTACTTC.

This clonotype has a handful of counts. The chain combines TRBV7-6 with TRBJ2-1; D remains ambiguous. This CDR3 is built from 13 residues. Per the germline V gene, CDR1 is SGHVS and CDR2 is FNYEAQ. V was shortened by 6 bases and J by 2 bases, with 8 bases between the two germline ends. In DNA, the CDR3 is TGTGCCAGCAGGAAGGACGCCTACAATGAGCAGTTCTTC. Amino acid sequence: CASRKDAYNEQFF.

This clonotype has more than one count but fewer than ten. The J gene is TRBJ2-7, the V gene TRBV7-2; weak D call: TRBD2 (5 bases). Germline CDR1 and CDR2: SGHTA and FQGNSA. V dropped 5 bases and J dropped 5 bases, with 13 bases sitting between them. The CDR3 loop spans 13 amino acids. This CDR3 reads CASSPGITDEQYF. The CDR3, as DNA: TGTGCCAGCAGCCCCGGGATTACGGACGAGCAGTACTTC.

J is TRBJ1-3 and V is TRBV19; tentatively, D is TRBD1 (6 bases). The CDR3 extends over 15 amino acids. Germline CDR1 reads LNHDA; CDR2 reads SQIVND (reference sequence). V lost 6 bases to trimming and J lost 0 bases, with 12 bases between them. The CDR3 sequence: CASSPDSTSGNTIYF. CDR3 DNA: TGTGCCAGTAGCCCGGACAGCACCTCTGGAAACACCATATATTTT.